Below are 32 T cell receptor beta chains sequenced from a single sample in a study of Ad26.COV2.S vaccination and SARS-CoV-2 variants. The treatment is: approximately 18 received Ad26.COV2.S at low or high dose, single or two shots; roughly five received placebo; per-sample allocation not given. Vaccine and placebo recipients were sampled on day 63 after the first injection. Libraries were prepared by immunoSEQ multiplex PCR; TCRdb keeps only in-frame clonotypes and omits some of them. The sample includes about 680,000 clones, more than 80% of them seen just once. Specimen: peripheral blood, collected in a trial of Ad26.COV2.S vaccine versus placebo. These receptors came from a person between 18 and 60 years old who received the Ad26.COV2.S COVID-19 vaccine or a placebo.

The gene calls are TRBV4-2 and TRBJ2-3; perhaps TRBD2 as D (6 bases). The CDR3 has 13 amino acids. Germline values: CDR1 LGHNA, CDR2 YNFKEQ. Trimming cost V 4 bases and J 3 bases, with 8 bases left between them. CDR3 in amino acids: CASSRSGTDTQYF. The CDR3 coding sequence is TGTGCCAGCAGCCGTAGCGGTACAGATACGCAGTATTTT.

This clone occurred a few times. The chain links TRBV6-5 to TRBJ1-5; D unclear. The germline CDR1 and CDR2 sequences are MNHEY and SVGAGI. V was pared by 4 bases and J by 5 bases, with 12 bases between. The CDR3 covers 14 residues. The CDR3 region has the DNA TGTGCCAGCAGTTTAATAGGTCCCCATCAGCCCCAGCATTTT. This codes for CASSLIGPHQPQHF.

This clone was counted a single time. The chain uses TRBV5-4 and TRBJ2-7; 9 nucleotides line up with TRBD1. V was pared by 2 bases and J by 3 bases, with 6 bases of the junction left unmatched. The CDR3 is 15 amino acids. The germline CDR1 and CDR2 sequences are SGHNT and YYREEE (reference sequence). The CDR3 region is CASSFLGTGNYEQYF. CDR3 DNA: TGTGCCAGCAGCTTTCTCGGGACAGGGAACTACGAGCAGTACTTC.

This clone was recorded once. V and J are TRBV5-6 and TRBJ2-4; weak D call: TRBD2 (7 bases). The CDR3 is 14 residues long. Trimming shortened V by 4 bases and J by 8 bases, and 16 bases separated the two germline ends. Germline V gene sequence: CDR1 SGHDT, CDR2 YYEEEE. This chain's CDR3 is CASSLQGAGDIQYF. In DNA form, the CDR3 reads TGTGCCAGCAGCCTACAGGGTGCGGGGGACATTCAGTACTTC.

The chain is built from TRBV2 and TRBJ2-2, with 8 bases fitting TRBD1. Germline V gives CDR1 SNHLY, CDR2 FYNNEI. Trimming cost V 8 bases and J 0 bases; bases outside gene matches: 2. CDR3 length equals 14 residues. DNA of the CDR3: TGTGCCAGCCAACAGGGGGCGAACACCGGGGAGCTGTTTTTT. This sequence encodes CASQQGANTGELFF. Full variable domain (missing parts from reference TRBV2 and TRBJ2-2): EPEVTQTPSHQVTQMGQEVILRCVPISNHLYFYWYRQILGQKVEFLVSFYNNEISEKSEIFDDQFSVERPDGSNFTLKIRSTKLEDSAMYFCASQQGANTGELFFGEGSRLTVL.

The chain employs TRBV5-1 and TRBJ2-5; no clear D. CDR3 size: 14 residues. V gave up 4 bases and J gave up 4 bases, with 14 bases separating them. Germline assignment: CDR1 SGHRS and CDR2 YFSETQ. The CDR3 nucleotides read TGCGCCAGCAGCCCACGCGCACCGGGAGAGACCCAGTACTTC. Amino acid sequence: CASSPRAPGETQYF.

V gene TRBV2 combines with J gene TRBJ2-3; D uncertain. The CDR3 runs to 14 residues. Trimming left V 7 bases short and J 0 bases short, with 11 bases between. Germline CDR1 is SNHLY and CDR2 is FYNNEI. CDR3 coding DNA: TGTGCCAGCATTGGACCTCAGAGCACAGATACGCAGTATTTT. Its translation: CASIGPQSTDTQYF.

The DNA of the CDR3 is TGTGCCAGTAGTATAGCCGGGACAGTCGGAGGGGCCAACGTCCTGACTTTC. Translation: CASSIAGTVGGANVLTF. The rearrangement joins TRBV19 to TRBJ2-6; 7 bases map to TRBD1. CDR3 length: 17 residues. Germline CDR1 and CDR2: LNHDA and SQIVND (reference sequence). J lost 4 bases, V lost 1 base, and 7 bases had no gene match.

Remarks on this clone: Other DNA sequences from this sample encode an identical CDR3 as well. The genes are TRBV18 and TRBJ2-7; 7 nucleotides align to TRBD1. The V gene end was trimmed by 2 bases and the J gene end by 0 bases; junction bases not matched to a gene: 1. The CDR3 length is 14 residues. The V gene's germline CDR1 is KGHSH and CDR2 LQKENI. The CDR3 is CASSPRDSSYEQYF. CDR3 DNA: TGTGCCAGCTCACCAAGGGACAGCTCCTACGAGCAGTACTTC.

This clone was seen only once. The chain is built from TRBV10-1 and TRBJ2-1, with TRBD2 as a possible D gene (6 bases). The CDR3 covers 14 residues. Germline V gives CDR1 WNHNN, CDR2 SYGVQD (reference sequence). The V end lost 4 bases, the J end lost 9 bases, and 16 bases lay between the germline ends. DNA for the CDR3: TGCGCCAGCAGTGTGGCCGGGAGATCAACTGAGCAGTTCTTC. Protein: CASSVAGRSTEQFF.

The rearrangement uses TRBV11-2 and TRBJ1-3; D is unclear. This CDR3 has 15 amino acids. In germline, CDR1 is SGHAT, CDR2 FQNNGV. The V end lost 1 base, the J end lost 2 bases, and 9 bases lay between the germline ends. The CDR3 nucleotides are TGTGCCAGCAGCTTAGGTGGGCCCGCTGGAAACACCATATATTTT. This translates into CASSLGGPAGNTIYF.

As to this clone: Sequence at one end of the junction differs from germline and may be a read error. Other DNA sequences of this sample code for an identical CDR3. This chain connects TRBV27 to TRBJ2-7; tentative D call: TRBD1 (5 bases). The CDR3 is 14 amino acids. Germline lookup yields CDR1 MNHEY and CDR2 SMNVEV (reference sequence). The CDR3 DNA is TGTGCCAGCAGTGCAGGGCCGTCTGGCTACGAGCAATACTTC. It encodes CASSAGPSGYEQYF.

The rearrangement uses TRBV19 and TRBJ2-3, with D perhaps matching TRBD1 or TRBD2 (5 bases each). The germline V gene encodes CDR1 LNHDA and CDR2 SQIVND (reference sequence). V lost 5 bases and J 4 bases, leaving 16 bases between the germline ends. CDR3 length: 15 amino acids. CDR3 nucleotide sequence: TGTGCCAGTAGTTTGGTGGGGGAGAGGGCAGATACGCAGTATTTT. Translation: CASSLVGERADTQYF.

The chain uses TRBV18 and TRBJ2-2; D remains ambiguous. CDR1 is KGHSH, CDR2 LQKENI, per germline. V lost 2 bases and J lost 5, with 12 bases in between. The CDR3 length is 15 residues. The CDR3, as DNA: TGTGCCAGCTCACCAAAGGTGGTAGGAACCGGGGAGCTGTTTTTT. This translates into CASSPKVVGTGELFF.

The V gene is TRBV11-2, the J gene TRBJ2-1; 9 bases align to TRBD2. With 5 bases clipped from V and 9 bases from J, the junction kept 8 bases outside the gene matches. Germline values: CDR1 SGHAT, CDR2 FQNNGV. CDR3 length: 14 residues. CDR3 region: CASSPAGGNSEQFF. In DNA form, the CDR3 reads TGTGCCAGCAGCCCGGCGGGAGGGAACAGTGAGCAGTTCTTC. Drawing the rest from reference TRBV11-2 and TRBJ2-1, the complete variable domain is EAGVAQSPRYKIIEKRQSVAFWCNPISGHATLYWYQQILGQGPKLLIQFQNNGVVDDSQLPKDRFSAERLKGVDSTLKIQPAKLEDSAVYLCASSPAGGNSEQFFGPGTRLTVL.

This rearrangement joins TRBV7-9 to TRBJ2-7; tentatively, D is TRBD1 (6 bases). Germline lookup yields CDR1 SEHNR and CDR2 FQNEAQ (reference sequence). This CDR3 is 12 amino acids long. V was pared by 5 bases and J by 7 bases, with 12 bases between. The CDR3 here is CASSRTDGEQYF. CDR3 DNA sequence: TGTGCCAGCAGCCGGACAGACGGGGAGCAGTACTTC. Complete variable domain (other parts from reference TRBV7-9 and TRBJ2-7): DTGVSQNPRHKITKRGQNVTFRCDPISEHNRLYWYRQTLGQGPEFLTYFQNEAQLEKSRLLSDRFSAERPKGSFSTLEIQRTEQGDSAMYLCASSRTDGEQYFGPGTRLTVT.

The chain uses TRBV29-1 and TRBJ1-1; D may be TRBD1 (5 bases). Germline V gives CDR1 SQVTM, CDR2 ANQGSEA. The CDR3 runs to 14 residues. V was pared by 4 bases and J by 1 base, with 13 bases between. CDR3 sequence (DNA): TGCAGCGTTGTACAGACAGTTCGGAACACTGAAGCTTTCTTT. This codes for CSVVQTVRNTEAFF.

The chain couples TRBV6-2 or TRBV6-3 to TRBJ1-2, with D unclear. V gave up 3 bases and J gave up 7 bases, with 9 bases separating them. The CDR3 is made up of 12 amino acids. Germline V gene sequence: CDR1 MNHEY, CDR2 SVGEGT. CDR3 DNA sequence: TGTGCCAGCAGTTATCAACTCTCTGGCTACACCTTC. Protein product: CASSYQLSGYTF.

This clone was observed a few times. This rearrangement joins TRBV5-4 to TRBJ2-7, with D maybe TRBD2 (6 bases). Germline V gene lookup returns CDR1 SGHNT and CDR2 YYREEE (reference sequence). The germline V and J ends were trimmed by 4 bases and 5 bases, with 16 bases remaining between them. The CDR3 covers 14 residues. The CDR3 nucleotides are TGTGCCAGCAGCCCGGGGACTGTCCCCCACGAGCAGTACTTC. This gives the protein CASSPGTVPHEQYF.

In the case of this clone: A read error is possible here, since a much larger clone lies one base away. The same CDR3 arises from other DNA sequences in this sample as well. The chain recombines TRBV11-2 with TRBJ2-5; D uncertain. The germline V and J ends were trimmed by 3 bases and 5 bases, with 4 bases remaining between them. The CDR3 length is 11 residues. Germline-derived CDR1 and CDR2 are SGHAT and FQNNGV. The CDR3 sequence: CASSLSETQYF. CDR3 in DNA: TGTGCCAGCAGCTTGTCCGAGACCCAGTACTTC.

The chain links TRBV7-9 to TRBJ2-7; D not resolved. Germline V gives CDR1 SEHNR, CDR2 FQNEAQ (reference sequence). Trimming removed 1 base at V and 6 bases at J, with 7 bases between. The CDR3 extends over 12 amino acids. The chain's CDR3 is CASSLEYFEQYF. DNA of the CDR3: TGTGCCAGCAGCTTAGAGTACTTCGAGCAGTACTTC.

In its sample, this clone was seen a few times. CDR3 loop: CASSSRTGADEAFF. The CDR3 DNA reads TGTGCCAGCAGCTCTAGGACAGGGGCGGATGAAGCTTTCTTT. The chain is built from TRBV7-2 and TRBJ1-1, with 9 bases matching TRBD1. Trimming at V came to 4 bases and at J to 7 bases, leaving 7 bases not matched to a gene. The CDR3 runs to 14 residues. Germline assignment: CDR1 SGHTA and CDR2 FQGNSA.

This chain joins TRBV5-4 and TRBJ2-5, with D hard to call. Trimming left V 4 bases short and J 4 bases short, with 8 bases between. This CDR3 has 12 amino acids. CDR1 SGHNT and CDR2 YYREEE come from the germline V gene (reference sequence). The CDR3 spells CASSANGETQYF. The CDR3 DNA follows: TGTGCCAGCAGCGCCAACGGAGAGACCCAGTACTTC.

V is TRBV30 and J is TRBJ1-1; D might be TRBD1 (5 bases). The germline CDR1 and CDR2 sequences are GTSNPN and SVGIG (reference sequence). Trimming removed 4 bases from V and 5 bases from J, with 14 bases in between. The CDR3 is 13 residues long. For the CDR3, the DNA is TGTGCCTGGAATGTAGGCAGGGTAACTGAAGCTTTCTTT. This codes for CAWNVGRVTEAFF.

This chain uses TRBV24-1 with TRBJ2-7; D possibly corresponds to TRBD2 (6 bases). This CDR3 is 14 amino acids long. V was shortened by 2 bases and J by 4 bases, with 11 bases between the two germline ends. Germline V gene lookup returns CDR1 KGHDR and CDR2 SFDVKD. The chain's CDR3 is CATSDSGGTYEQYF. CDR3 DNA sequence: TGTGCCACCAGTGATTCCGGGGGAACTTACGAGCAGTACTTC.

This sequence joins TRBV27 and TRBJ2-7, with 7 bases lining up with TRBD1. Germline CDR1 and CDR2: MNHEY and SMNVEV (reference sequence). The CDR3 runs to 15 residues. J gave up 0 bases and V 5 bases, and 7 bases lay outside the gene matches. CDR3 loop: CASSPWDSPSYEQYF. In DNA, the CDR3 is TGTGCCAGCAGTCCGTGGGACAGCCCCTCCTACGAGCAGTACTTC.

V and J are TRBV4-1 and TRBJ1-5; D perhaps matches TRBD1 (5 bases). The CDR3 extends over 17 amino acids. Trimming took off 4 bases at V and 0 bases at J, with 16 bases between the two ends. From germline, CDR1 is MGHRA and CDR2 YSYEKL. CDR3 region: CASSPDSLQYSNQPQHF. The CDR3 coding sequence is TGCGCCAGCAGCCCCGACAGCCTTCAATATAGCAATCAGCCCCAGCATTTT.

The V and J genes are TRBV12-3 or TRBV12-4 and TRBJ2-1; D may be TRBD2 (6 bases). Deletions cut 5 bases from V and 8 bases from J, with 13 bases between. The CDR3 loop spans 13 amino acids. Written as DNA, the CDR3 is TGTGCCAGCAGTCCTGGGGGGAGCCATGAGCAGTTCTTC. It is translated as CASSPGGSHEQFF.

In nucleotides, the CDR3 is TGTGCCAGCAGCGTTTCGACAGGGGCGGGCAATGAGCAGTTCTTC. This sequence encodes CASSVSTGAGNEQFF. V and J are TRBV9 and TRBJ2-1; 8 nucleotides match TRBD1. The CDR3 is 15 amino acids. J lost 6 bases, V lost 2 bases, and 7 bases had no gene match. In germline, CDR1 is SGDLS, CDR2 YYNGEE.

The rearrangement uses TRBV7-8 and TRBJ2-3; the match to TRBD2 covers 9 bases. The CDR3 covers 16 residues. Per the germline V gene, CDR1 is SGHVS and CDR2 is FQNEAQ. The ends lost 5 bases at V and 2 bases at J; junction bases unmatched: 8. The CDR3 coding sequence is TGTGCCAGCAGCCCACGCGGGAGGGCCCTCACAGATACGCAGTATTTT. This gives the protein CASSPRGRALTDTQYF.

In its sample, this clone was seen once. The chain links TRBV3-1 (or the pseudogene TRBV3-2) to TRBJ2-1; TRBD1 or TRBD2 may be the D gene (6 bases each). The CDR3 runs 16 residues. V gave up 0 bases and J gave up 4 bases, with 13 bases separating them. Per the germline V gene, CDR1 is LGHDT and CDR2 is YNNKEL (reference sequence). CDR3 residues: CASSQEIRGGYNEQFF. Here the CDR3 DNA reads TGTGCCAGCAGCCAAGAAATAAGAGGGGGGTACAATGAGCAGTTCTTC.

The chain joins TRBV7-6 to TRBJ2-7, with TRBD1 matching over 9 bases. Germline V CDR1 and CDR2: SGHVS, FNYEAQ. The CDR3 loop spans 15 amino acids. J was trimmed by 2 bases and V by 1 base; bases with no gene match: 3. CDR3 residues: CASSLEGTGTYEQYF. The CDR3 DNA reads TGTGCCAGCAGCTTAGAAGGGACAGGGACCTACGAGCAGTACTTC.